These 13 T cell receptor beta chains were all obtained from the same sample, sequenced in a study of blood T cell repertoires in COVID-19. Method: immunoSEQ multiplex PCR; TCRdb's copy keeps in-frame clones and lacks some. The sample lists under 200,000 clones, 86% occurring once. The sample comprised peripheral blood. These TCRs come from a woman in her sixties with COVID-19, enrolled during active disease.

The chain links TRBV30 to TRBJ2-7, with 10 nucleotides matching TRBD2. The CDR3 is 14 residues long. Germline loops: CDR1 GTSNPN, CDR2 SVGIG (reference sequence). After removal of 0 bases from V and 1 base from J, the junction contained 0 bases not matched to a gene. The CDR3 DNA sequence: TGTGCCTGGAGTGTACTAGCGGGATCCTACGAGCAGTACTTC. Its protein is CAWSVLAGSYEQYF.

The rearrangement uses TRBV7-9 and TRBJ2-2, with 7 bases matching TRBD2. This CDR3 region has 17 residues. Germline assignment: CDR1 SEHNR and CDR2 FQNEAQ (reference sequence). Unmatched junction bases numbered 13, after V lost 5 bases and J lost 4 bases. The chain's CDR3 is CASSPRRRTSSTGELFF. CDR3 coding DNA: TGTGCCAGCAGCCCCCGTAGGAGGACTAGTTCCACCGGGGAGCTGTTTTTT.

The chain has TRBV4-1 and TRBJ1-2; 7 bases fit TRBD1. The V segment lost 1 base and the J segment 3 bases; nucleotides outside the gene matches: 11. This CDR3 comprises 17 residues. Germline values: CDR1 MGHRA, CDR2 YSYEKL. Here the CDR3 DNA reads TGCGCCAGCAGCCAAGTCCCGAATAACAGGGGTGACTATGGCTACACCTTC. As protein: CASSQVPNNRGDYGYTF.

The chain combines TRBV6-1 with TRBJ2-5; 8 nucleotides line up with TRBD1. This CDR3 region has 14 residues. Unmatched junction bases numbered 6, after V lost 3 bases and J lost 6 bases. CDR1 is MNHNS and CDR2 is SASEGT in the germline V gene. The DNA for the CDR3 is TGTGCCAGCAGTGAGGACAGGGTGTCGAAGACCCAGTACTTC. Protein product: CASSEDRVSKTQYF.

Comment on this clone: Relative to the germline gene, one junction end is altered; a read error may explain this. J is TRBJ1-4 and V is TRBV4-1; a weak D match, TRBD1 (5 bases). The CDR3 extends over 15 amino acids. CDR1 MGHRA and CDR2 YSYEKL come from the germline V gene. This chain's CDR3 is CASSQVSGTTEKLFF. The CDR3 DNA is TGCGCCAGCAGCCAGGTTTCCGGGACTACTGAAAAACTGTTTTTT.

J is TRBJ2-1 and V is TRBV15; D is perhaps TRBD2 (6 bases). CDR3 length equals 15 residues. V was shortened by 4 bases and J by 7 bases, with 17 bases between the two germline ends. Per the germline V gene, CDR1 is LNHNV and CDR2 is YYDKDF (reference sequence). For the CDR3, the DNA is TGTGCCACCAGCACCCAAGGGCGGGACCAAAATGAGCAGTTCTTC. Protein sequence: CATSTQGRDQNEQFF. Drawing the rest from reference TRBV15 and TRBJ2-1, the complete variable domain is DAMVIQNPRYQVTQFGKPVTLSCSQTLNHNVMYWYQQKSSQAPKLLFHYYDKDFNNEADTPDNFQSRRPNTSFCFLDIRSPGLGDTAMYLCATSTQGRDQNEQFFGPGTRLTVL.

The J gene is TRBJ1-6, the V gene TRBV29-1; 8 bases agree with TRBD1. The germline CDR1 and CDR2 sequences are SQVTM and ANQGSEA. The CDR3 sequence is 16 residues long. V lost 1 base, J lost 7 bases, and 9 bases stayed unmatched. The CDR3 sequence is CSVEVGSGGSNSPLHF. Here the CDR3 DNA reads TGCAGCGTTGAAGTAGGATCAGGGGGCAGCAATTCACCCCTCCACTTT.

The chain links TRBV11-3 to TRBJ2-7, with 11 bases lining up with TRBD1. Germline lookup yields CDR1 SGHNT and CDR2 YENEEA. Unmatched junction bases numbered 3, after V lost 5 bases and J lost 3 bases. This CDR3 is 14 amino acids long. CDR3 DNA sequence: TGTGCCAGCAGCCGGACAGGGGGCATCTACGAGCAGTACTTC. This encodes CASSRTGGIYEQYF.

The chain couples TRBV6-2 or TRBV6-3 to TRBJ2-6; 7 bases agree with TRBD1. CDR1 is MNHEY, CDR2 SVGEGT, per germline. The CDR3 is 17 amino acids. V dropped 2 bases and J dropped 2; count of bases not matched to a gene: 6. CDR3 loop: CASSYREGAPGANVLTF. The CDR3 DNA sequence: TGTGCCAGCAGTTACAGAGAGGGGGCGCCTGGGGCCAACGTCCTGACTTTC.

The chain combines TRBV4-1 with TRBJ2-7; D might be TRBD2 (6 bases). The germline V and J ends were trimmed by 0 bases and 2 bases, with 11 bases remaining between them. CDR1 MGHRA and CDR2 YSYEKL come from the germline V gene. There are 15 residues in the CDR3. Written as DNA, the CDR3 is TGCGCCAGCAGCCAAGACCCCCTAGCGACCTACGAGCAGTACTTC. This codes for CASSQDPLATYEQYF.

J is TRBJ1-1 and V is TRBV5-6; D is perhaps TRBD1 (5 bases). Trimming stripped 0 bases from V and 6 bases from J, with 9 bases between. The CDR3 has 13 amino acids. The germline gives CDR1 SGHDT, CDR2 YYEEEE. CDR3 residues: CASSLVQESEAFF. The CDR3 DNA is TGTGCCAGCAGCTTGGTACAGGAGTCTGAAGCTTTCTTT.

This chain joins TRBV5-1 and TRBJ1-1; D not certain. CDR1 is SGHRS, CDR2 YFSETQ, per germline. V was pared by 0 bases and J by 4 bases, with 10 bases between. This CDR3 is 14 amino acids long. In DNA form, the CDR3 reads TGCGCCAGCAGCTTGGCTGGGGAGGGCACTGAAGCTTTCTTT. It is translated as CASSLAGEGTEAFF. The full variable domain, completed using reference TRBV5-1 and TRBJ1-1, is KAGVTQTPRYLIKTRGQQVTLSCSPISGHRSVSWYQQTPGQGLQFLFEYFSETQRNKGNFPGRFSGRQFSNSRSEMNVSTLELGDSALYLCASSLAGEGTEAFFGQGTRLTVV.

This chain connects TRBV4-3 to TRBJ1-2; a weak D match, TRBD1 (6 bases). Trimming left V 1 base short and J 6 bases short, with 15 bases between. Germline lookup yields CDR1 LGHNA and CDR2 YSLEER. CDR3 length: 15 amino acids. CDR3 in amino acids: CASSQVGGRTHGYTF. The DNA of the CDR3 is TGCGCCAGCAGCCAAGTGGGGGGGCGAACCCATGGCTACACCTTC.